This T cell receptor beta chain comes out of a study of cytomegalovirus exposure and HLA in healthy donors. Study-wide findings and caveats: A later analysis appeared to link common viral pathogens to several of the most significant clusters. In vitro experiments confirmed that three CMV-associated chains were specific for CMV antigens.

This clone was observed a single time. The target antigen is unknown. CDR3 length: 16 residues. Trimming took off 0 bases at V and 1 base at J, with 12 bases between the two ends. Germline V CDR1 and CDR2: MDHEN, SYDVKM. Donors likely had unrecorded immune exposures despite being nominally healthy when sampled. Primers included in the PCR were 60 Vbeta and 13 Jbeta primers. Authors' data handling: In a later analysis, roughly 11 million of around 75 million unique beta chains occurred in at least two donors. Method: immunoSEQ multiplex PCR; TCRdb's copy keeps in-frame clones and lacks some. The V and J calls and clone size are taken from that table; D and trimming were inferred from the DNA. The sample consists of about 180,000 clones, just over 75% of them appearing once.

This chain uses TRBV28 with TRBJ1-1, with TRBD1 as a possible D gene (6 bases). The origin of this receptor is a man between 18 and 29 years old in good health and CMV-seronegative. The specimen sequenced was PBMCs. In DNA, the CDR3 is TGTGCCAGCAGTTTATGGGCAGGGGCCCAGAACACTGAAGCTTTCTTT. This sequence encodes CASSLWAGAQNTEAFF.